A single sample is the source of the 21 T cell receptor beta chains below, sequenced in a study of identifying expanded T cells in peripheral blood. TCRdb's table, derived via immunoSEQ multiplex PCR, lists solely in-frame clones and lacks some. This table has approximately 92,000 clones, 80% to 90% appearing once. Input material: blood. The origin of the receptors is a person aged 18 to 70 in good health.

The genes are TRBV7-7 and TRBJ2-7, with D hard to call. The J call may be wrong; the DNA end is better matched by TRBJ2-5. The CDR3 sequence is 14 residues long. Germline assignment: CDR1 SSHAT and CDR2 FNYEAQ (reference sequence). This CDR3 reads CASSLDGVKATQYF. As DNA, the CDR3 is TGTGCCAGCAGCTTAGATGGAGTTAAGGCGACCCAGTACTTC.

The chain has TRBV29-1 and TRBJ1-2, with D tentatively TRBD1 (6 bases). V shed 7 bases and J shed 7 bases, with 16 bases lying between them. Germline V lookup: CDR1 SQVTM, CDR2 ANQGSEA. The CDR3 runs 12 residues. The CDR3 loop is CSAGGDVPGYTF. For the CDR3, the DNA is TGCAGCGCGGGGGGCGACGTCCCTGGCTACACCTTC.

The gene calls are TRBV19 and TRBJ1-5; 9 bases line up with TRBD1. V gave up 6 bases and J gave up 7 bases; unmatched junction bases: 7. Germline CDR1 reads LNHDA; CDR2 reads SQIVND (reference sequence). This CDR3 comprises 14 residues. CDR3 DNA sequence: TGTGCCAGTAGAAAACAGGGGGCTGACCAGCCCCAGCATTTT. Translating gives CASRKQGADQPQHF. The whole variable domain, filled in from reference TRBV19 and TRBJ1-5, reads DGGITQSPKYLFRKEGQNVTLSCEQNLNHDAMYWYRQDPGQGLRLIYYSQIVNDFQKGDIAEGYSVSREKKESFPLTVTSAQKNPTAFYLCASRKQGADQPQHFGDGTRLSIL.

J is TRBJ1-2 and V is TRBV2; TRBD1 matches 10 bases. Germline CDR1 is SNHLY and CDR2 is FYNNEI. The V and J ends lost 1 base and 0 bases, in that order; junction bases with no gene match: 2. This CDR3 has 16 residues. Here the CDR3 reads CASSEEGQGTNYGYTF. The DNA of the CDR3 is TGTGCCAGCAGTGAAGAGGGACAGGGGACTAACTATGGCTACACCTTC.

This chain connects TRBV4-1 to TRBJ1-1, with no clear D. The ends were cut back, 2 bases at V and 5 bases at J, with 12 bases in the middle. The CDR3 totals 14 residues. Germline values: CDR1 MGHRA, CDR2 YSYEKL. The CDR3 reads CASSQWASSTEAFF. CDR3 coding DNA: TGCGCCAGCAGCCAATGGGCCAGTTCTACTGAAGCTTTCTTT.

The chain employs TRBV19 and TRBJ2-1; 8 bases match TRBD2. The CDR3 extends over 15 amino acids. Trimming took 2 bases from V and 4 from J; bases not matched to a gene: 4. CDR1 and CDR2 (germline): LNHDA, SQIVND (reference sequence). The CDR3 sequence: CASSITAGGYNEQFF. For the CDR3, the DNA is TGTGCCAGTAGTATAACTGCGGGGGGATACAATGAGCAGTTCTTC.

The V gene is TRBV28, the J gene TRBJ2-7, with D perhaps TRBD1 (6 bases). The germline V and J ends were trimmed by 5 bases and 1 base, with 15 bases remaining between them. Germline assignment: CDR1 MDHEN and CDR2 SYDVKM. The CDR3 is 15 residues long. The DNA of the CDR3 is TGTGCCAGCAGTGGCCGGGACATAAGATCCTACGAGCAGTACTTC. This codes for CASSGRDIRSYEQYF.

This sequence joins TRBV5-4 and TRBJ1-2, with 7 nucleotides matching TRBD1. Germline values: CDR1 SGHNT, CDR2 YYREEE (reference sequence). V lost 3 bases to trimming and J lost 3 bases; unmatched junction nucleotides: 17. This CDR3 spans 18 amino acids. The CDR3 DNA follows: TGTGCCAGCAGCTCCGGTAGACAGGGAGGATGGAGGGACTATGGCTACACCTTC. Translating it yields CASSSGRQGGWRDYGYTF. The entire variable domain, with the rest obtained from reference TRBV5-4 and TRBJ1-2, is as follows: ETGVTQSPTHLIKTRGQQVTLRCSSQSGHNTVSWYQQALGQGPQFIFQYYREEENGRGNFPPRFSGLQFPNYSSELNVNALELDDSALYLCASSSGRQGGWRDYGYTFGSGTRLTVV.

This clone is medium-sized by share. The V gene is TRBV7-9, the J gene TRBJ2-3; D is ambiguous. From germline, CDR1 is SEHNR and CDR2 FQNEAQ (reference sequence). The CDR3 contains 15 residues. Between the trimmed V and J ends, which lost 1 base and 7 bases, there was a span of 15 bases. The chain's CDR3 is CASSLGVQRANTQYF. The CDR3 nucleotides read TGTGCCAGCAGCTTAGGGGTACAGCGAGCTAATACGCAGTATTTT.

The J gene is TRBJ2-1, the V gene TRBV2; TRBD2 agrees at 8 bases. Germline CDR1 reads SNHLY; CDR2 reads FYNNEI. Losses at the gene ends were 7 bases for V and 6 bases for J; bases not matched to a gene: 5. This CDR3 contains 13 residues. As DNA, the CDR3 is TGTGCCAGCACCCTCCTAGCGGGCAATGAGCAGTTCTTC. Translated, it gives CASTLLAGNEQFF.

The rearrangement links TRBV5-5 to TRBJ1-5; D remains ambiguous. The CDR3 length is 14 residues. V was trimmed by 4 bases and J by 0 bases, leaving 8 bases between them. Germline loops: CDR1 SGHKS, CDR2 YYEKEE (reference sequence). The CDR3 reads CASSPGSSNQPQHF. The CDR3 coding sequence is TGTGCCAGCAGCCCTGGATCTAGCAATCAGCCCCAGCATTTT.

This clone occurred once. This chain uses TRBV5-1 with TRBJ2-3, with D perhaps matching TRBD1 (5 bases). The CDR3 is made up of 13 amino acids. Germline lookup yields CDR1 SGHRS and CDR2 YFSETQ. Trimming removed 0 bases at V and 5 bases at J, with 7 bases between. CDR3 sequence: CASSLGRGDTQYF. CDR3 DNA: TGCGCCAGCAGCTTGGGTAGGGGAGATACGCAGTATTTT. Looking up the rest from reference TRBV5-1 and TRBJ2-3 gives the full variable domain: KAGVTQTPRYLIKTRGQQVTLSCSPISGHRSVSWYQQTPGQGLQFLFEYFSETQRNKGNFPGRFSGRQFSNSRSEMNVSTLELGDSALYLCASSLGRGDTQYFGPGTRLTVL.

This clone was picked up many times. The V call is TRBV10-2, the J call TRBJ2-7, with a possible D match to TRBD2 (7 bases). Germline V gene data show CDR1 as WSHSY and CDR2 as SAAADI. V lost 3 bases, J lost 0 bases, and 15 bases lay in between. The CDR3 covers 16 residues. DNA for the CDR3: TGCGCCAGCAGTGACCCCGGCGGGGGCCTCTCCTACGAGCAGTACTTC. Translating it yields CASSDPGGGLSYEQYF.

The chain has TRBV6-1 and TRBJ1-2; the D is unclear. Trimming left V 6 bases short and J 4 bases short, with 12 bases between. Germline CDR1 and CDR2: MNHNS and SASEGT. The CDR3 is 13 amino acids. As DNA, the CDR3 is TGTGCCAGCAGCCCCGGGGAAGTCTATGGCTACACCTTC. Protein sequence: CASSPGEVYGYTF.

CDR3 coding DNA: TGTGCCAGCAGCCACACCCCCGGGGGAGAGACCCAGTACTTC. Encoded protein: CASSHTPGGETQYF. This chain links TRBV6-5 with TRBJ2-5; D may be TRBD2 (6 bases). V was cut by 6 bases and J by 4 bases, with 15 bases left in between. This CDR3 has 14 amino acids. Looked up from germline, CDR1 is MNHEY and CDR2 is SVGAGI.

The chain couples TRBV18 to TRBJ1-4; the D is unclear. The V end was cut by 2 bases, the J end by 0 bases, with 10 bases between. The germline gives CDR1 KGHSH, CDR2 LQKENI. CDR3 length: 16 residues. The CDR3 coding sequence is TGTGCCAGCTCACCAAACAGCCATGCAACTAATGAAAAACTGTTTTTT. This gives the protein CASSPNSHATNEKLFF.

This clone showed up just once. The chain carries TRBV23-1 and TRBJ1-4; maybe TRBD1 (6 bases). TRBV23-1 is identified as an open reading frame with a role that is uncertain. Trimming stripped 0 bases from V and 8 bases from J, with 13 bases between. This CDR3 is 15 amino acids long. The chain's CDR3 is CASSQSPGEEEKLFF. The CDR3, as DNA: TGCGCCAGCAGTCAATCGCCAGGGGAGGAAGAAAAACTGTTTTTT.

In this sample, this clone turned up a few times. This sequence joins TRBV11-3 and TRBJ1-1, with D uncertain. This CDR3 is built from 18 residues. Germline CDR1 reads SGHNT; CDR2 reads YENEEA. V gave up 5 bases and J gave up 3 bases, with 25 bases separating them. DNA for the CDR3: TGTGCCAGCAGCCCCGCTTTGGTCGAGCAGAAGAGGGACACTGAAGCTTTCTTT. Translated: CASSPALVEQKRDTEAFF.

The CDR3 DNA sequence: TGTGCCAGCAGCTTAGAGGGACAGGGTTACACTGAAGCTTTCTTT. This gives the protein CASSLEGQGYTEAFF. This chain connects TRBV7-9 to TRBJ1-1; 9 positions agree with TRBD1. Germline-derived CDR1 and CDR2 are SEHNR and FQNEAQ (reference sequence). The V and J ends lost 1 base and 3 bases, in that order; junction bases with no gene match: 3. The CDR3 is 15 residues long.

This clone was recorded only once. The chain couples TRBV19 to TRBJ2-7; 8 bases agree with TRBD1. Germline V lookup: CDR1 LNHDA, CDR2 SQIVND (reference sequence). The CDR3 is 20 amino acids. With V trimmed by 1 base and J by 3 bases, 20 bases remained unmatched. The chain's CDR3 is CASSIGLWSSRPGQVYEQYF. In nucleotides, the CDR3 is TGTGCCAGTAGTATAGGTCTATGGTCTAGTCGACCGGGACAGGTCTACGAGCAGTACTTC.

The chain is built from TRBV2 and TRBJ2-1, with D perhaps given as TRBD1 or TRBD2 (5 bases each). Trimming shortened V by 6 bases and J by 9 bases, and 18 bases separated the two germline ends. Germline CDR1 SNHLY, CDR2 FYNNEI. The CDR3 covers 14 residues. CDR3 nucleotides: TGTGCCAGCAGACGAGTAATGGGGGAGAGTGAGCAGTTCTTC. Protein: CASRRVMGESEQFF. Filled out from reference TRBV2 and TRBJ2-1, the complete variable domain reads EPEVTQTPSHQVTQMGQEVILRCVPISNHLYFYWYRQILGQKVEFLVSFYNNEISEKSEIFDDQFSVERPDGSNFTLKIRSTKLEDSAMYFCASRRVMGESEQFFGPGTRLTVL.